In its sample, the clone carrying this TCR beta chain was seen a few times. Its antigen is still unknown. Per germline, CDR1 SGHDT and CDR2 YYEEEE. Deletions cut 0 bases from V and 2 bases from J, with 6 bases between. There are 14 residues in the CDR3. This record comes from a study of T-cell reconstitution after alpha-beta-depleted transplantation in children. A TCRbeta library incorporating unique molecular identifiers was prepared. TCRdb fed the PCR reads into MiXCR, producing one record per CDR3 protein. Here the sample spans hundreds of thousands of distinct CDR3 sequences, over 10% being singletons. Study-wide findings and caveats: Several hundred graft clones that had expanded were reportedly the source of alpha-beta T cells about two months after transplant.

This specimen consisted of PBMCs, mostly from graft donor cells, obtained 360 days after TCRalphabeta/CD19-depleted stem cell transplant. This chain links TRBV5-6 with TRBJ2-1, with D unclear. The source is a male patient younger than 18 who had a stem cell transplant for acute myeloid leukemia, so the T cells may come from the graft donor. The CDR3 loop is CASSLEVTYNEQFF. In nucleotides, the CDR3 is TGTGCCAGCAGCTTGGAAGTAACCTACAATGAGCAGTTCTTC. Using reference TRBV5-6 and TRBJ2-1 for the parts outside the CDR3, the full variable domain is DAGVTQSPTHLIKTRGQQVTLRCSPKSGHDTVSWYQQALGQGPQFIFQYYEEEERQRGNFPDRFSGHQFPNYSSELNVNALLLGDSALYLCASSLEVTYNEQFFGPGTRLTVL.